What follows describes a single TCR beta chain. Profiled with immunoSEQ multiplex PCR; TCRdb holds only in-frame clones, not every one. The table lists about 3,400 clones, 60% to 85% of them singletons. The sample comes from a study of preoperative IRX-2 immunotherapy in early breast cancer. The treatment here: preoperative locoregional IRX-2 cytokine immunotherapy. This phase Ib study tested locoregional IRX-2 cytokine immunotherapy given before surgery. This TCR came from a human donor with breast cancer. Here the sequenced sample was tumor tissue, taken after IRX-2 immunotherapy.

The DNA of the CDR3 is TGCGCCAGCAGCTTGACCGGACTAGCGGGAGGGCCGAATGAGCAGTTCTTC. Its protein is CASSLTGLAGGPNEQFF. The V and J genes are TRBV5-1 and TRBJ2-1, with TRBD2 matching over 15 bases. Germline-derived CDR1 and CDR2 are SGHRS and YFSETQ. The CDR3 extends over 17 amino acids. Trimming took 1 base from V and 7 from J; bases not matched to a gene: 6.